These 7 T cell receptor beta chains were all obtained from the same sample, sequenced in a study of cytomegalovirus exposure and HLA in healthy donors. Sequencing used immunoSEQ multiplex PCR; TCRdb keeps in-frame clones, though not all of them. The sample includes about 160,000 clones, about nine tenths of them seen just once. The material sequenced was PBMCs. These receptors all come from a man aged 18 to 35 in good health and CMV-seropositive.

V and J are TRBV5-1 and TRBJ1-4; 7 bases map to TRBD1. Germline V gene sequence: CDR1 SGHRS, CDR2 YFSETQ. This CDR3 region has 15 residues. J lost 8 bases, V lost 3 bases, and 10 bases had no gene match. The CDR3 is CASSWGQSNYEKLFF. The DNA of the CDR3 is TGCGCCAGCAGCTGGGGACAGTCGAACTACGAAAAACTGTTTTTT.

This clone appeared a few times. CDR3 sequence: CASSEGVRGYTF. The CDR3 DNA follows: TGTGCCAGTAGTGAGGGGGTAAGGGGCTACACCTTC. The chain links TRBV19 to TRBJ1-2; D might be TRBD1 (6 bases). This CDR3 spans 12 amino acids. Trimming cost V 5 bases and J 8 bases, with 12 bases left between them. CDR1 is LNHDA and CDR2 is SQIVND in the germline V gene (reference sequence).

The rearrangement joins TRBV28 to TRBJ2-1; 8 bases are shared with TRBD2. V trimming: 8 bases; J trimming: 8 bases; junction bases outside the gene matches: 20. From germline, CDR1 is MDHEN and CDR2 SYDVKM. The length of the CDR3 is 17 residues. CDR3 sequence reads: CASCSGGGLIRGHEQFF. The CDR3 coding sequence is TGTGCCAGCTGTTCTGGCGGGGGGCTAATACGGGGCCATGAGCAGTTCTTC. The full variable domain, with the rest looked up from reference TRBV28 and TRBJ2-1, is DVKVTQSSRYLVKRTGEKVFLECVQDMDHENMFWYRQDPGLGLRLIYFSYDVKMKEKGDIPEGYSVSREKKERFSLILESASTNQTSMYLCASCSGGGLIRGHEQFFGPGTRLTVL.

The chain employs TRBV14 and TRBJ2-3; 8 nucleotides align to TRBD1. V lost 0 bases and J lost 6; bases outside the gene matches: 5. CDR1 is SGHDN and CDR2 is FVKESK in the germline V gene. The length of the CDR3 is 15 residues. For the CDR3, the DNA is TGTGCCAGCAGCCAAGAGGACAGGGTAATCGATACGCAGTATTTT. Translated: CASSQEDRVIDTQYF.

The CDR3 reads CASSQGPGQGVSGANVLTF. The CDR3 nucleotides are TGTGCCAGCAGCCAAGGACCGGGACAGGGCGTCTCTGGGGCCAACGTCCTGACTTTC. The V gene is TRBV14, the J gene TRBJ2-6; 9 nucleotides line up with TRBD1. The junction had 7 bases not matched to a gene; V was cut back by 1 base and J by 0 bases. The CDR3 is 19 amino acids. Germline lookup yields CDR1 SGHDN and CDR2 FVKESK.

The V and J genes are TRBV19 and TRBJ1-2, with 7 positions matching TRBD1. The CDR3 runs 14 residues. Germline CDR1 reads LNHDA; CDR2 reads SQIVND (reference sequence). Trimming removed 7 bases from V and 7 bases from J; junction bases left unmatched: 12. The CDR3 DNA reads as TGTGCCAGTATCCCGCCGGGACAGCGGAGTGGCTACACCTTC. Translated: CASIPPGQRSGYTF. Filled out from reference TRBV19 and TRBJ1-2, the complete variable domain reads DGGITQSPKYLFRKEGQNVTLSCEQNLNHDAMYWYRQDPGQGLRLIYYSQIVNDFQKGDIAEGYSVSREKKESFPLTVTSAQKNPTAFYLCASIPPGQRSGYTFGSGTRLTVV.

CDR3 amino acids: CAWSVGQGVNIQYF. CDR3 sequence (DNA): TGTGCCTGGAGTGTCGGCCAGGGGGTAAACATTCAGTACTTC. V usage is TRBV30 and J usage is TRBJ2-4, with 7 positions matching TRBD1. Germline-derived CDR1 and CDR2 are GTSNPN and SVGIG (reference sequence). V was pared by 0 bases and J by 6 bases, with 5 bases of the junction left unmatched. The CDR3 length is 14 residues.